The rows below give T cell receptor beta chains drawn from one sample of a study of blood T cell repertoires in COVID-19. Clones were sequenced by immunoSEQ multiplex PCR, and TCRdb holds only the in-frame ones, with some missing. The sample holds approximately 150,000 clones; 85% to 95% are singletons and the top ten take 1.5% to 2.5%. The sample taken for sequencing was peripheral blood. The source is a woman aged 55-75 years with COVID-19, enrolled during active disease. Both conserved end residues are part of each CDR3. The order of the fields is clone size, J gene, D gene, V gene, CDR3 length, CDR3 DNA, CDR3 protein. D genes are given only for firm matches. The size entry is marked missing in some rows and otherwise reads once, few, many or a size class.

>.|TRBJ1-2|.|TRBV13|13
TGTGCCAGCAGCTTAGTGGATCGGAGGGGCTACACCTTC
CASSLVDRRGYTF
>.|TRBJ1-5|.|TRBV5-1|15
TGCGCCAGCAGCTTGCTAGGTGGGAGCAATCAGCCCCAGCATTTT
CASSLLGGSNQPQHF
>once|TRBJ1-3|TRBD1|TRBV4-1|17
TGCGCCAGCAGCCAAGCCGGGGGTAGGGGGCTAGGAAACACCATATATTTT
CASSQAGGRGLGNTIYF
>.|TRBJ2-3|.|TRBV5-6|15
TGTGCCAGCAGCCCTACAGGGGGGGGTGCAGATACGCAGTATTTT
CASSPTGGGADTQYF
>.|TRBJ2-5|TRBD1|TRBV6-1|14
TGTGCCAGCAGTGAAGGAGGACAGGAAGAGACCCAGTACTTC
CASSEGGQEETQYF
>.|TRBJ1-3|TRBD1|TRBV19|14
TGTGCCAGTAGGGGAGACAGGGTCGGAAACACCATATATTTT
CASRGDRVGNTIYF
>.|TRBJ2-7|.|TRBV13|14
TGTGCCAGCAGCAACAGGGCCTACTCCTACGAGCAGTACTTC
CASSNRAYSYEQYF
>.|TRBJ1-5|.|TRBV23-1|11
TGCGCCAGCACGGGTTCCCAGCCCCAGCATTTT
CASTGSQPQHF
>.|TRBJ2-3|TRBD2|TRBV3-1/TRBV3-2|18
TGTGCCAGCAGCCAAGCGGGTTCGGGGAGCGGGGCCCCAGATACGCAGTATTTT
CASSQAGSGSGAPDTQYF
>.|TRBJ2-1|TRBD1|TRBV5-5|15
TGTGCCAGCAGCCTGGACAGGGATCCCCCTCGTGAGCAGTTCTTC
CASSLDRDPPREQFF
>.|TRBJ2-1|TRBD2|TRBV4-2|16
TGTGCCAGCAGCCAAGAGCCTAGCGGGGGTTACAATGAGCAGTTCTTC
CASSQEPSGGYNEQFF
>once|TRBJ2-5|TRBD1|TRBV25-1|15
TGTGCCAGCATTTTCGAACAGGGGGCGGAGGAGACCCAGTACTTC
CASIFEQGAEETQYF
>.|TRBJ2-7|TRBD2|TRBV3-1/TRBV3-2|19
TGTGCCAGCAGCCAAGGATACCACTATAGCGGGGGTGGCACCTACGAGCAGTACTTC
CASSQGYHYSGGGTYEQYF
>few|TRBJ2-2|.|TRBV4-1|15
TGCGCCAGCAGCCAAGATCCCCGCGACTCCGGGGAGCTGTTTTTT
CASSQDPRDSGELFF
>.|TRBJ1-2|.|TRBV3-1/TRBV3-2|14
TGTGCCAGCAGCCAAGATCATGCTAACTATGGCTACACCTTC
CASSQDHANYGYTF
>.|TRBJ1-6|.|TRBV18|16
TGTGCCAGCTCACCACCGAGCCGGGGATTTGATTCACCCCTCCACTTT
CASSPPSRGFDSPLHF
>.|TRBJ1-1|.|TRBV18|17
TGTGCCAGCTCACCCCCGAGGGTCAGCCACATGAACACTGAAGCTTTCTTT
CASSPPRVSHMNTEAFF
>.|TRBJ2-1|.|TRBV27|17
TGTGCCAGCAGTTTGCTTCCGACAGGTAGGACCTACAATGAGCAGTTCTTC
CASSLLPTGRTYNEQFF
>.|TRBJ1-1|.|TRBV12-3/TRBV12-4|13
TGTGCCAGCAGTTTTGGAGTGACCACTGAAGCTTTCTTT
CASSFGVTTEAFF
>.|TRBJ2-3|.|TRBV7-3|13
TGTGCCAGCAGCTTAACGTCTAGGGATACGCAGTATTTT
CASSLTSRDTQYF
>.|TRBJ2-2|TRBD1|TRBV29-1|17
TGCAGCGTTGAAGTAGCCTCCGGGACAGGGGGAACCGGGGAGCTGTTTTTT
CSVEVASGTGGTGELFF
>.|TRBJ2-7|TRBD2|TRBV11-1|15
TGTGCCAGCAGCCCTGATAGACTAGCGGGCTACGAGCAGTACTTC
CASSPDRLAGYEQYF
>.|TRBJ1-2|TRBD1|TRBV5-4|17
TGTGCCAGCAGCTTTGCGGTGCGACAGGGGGTTTGGTATGGCTACACCTTC
CASSFAVRQGVWYGYTF
>.|TRBJ1-1|.|TRBV19|16
TGTGCCAGCCCCCCGGGGACACCATTCTCGAACACTGAAGCTTTCTTT
CASPPGTPFSNTEAFF
>.|TRBJ1-2|.|TRBV7-2|14
TGTGCCAGCAGCTTAGACCCGGGGGACTATGGCTACACCTTC
CASSLDPGDYGYTF
>.|TRBJ1-5|TRBD1|TRBV18|16
TGTGCCAGCTCACCTGGGACGACAGGGACTAATCAGCCCCAGCATTTT
CASSPGTTGTNQPQHF
>.|TRBJ1-3|TRBD1|TRBV2|15
TGTGCCAGCAGTGGGGACAGGCACTCTGGAAACACCATATATTTT
CASSGDRHSGNTIYF
>.|TRBJ1-2|.|TRBV27|13
TGTGCCAGCAGGACAGGCGTTAACTATGGCTACACCTTC
CASRTGVNYGYTF
>.|TRBJ1-1|TRBD1|TRBV29-1|12
TGCAGCGTAACAGGGGGGAACACTGAAGCTTTCTTT
CSVTGGNTEAFF
>.|TRBJ2-6|TRBD1|TRBV4-2|15
TGTGCCAGCAGCCGAGACAGGGTTGGGGCCAACGTCCTGACTTTC
CASSRDRVGANVLTF
>.|TRBJ1-2|.|TRBV19|14
TGTGCCAGTAGTATGTCAGTCTTTGGCTATGGCTACACCTTC
CASSMSVFGYGYTF
>.|TRBJ1-1|TRBD1|TRBV11-1|15
TGTGCCAGCAGTCCCGTTCGCGCAGGGGGCACTGAAGCTTTCTTT
CASSPVRAGGTEAFF
>.|TRBJ1-2|.|TRBV7-3|13
TGTGCCAGCAGCTTATCGGCTGGAGGTGGCTACACCTTC
CASSLSAGGGYTF
>.|TRBJ1-5|.|TRBV2|13
TGTGCCAGCAGTACCGGGATTAACCAGCCCCAGCATTTT
CASSTGINQPQHF
>few|TRBJ2-5|.|TRBV5-1|12
TGCGCCAGCAGGGGAGGAGAAGAGACCCAGTACTTC
CASRGGEETQYF
>.|TRBJ1-2|.|TRBV5-8|13
TGTGCCAGCAGCGCAGGCAGTTACTATGGCTACACCTTC
CASSAGSYYGYTF
>.|TRBJ2-7|.|TRBV19|14
TGTGCCAGTAGTACGATGGACAGCCTTGGGGTGCAGTACTTC
CASSTMDSLGVQYF
>.|TRBJ2-2|TRBD1|TRBV11-2|18
TGTGCCAGCAGCTTAGGTGTGTTGACAGGGAAATGGACCGGGGAGCTGTTTTTT
CASSLGVLTGKWTGELFF
>.|TRBJ1-1|.|TRBV29-1|12
TGCAGCGTTGTAAGAGCGACGGGAGAAGCTTTCTTT
CSVVRATGEAFF
>once|TRBJ2-1|TRBD1|TRBV4-1|18
TGCGCCAGCAGCCAGCAACATGGACAGGCCTTCCGGGCGGGTGAGCAGTTCTTC
CASSQQHGQAFRAGEQFF
>.|TRBJ2-2|TRBD1|TRBV9|17
TGTGCCAGCAGCGTGGTTCCGGGACAGGTCGACACCGGGGAGCTGTTTTTT
CASSVVPGQVDTGELFF
>.|TRBJ1-5|.|TRBV10-3|14
TGTGCCATCAGTGATTCCGTTAGCAATCAGCCCCAGCATTTT
CAISDSVSNQPQHF
>.|TRBJ1-2|.|TRBV29-1|14
TGCAGCGTTTGGGGCGGGCAGGGGTCTTATGGCTACACCTTC
CSVWGGQGSYGYTF
>once|TRBJ1-6|.|TRBV10-3|13
TGTGCCATCAGCAGGGATTATAATTCACCCCTCCACTTT
CAISRDYNSPLHF
>.|TRBJ1-5|TRBD1|TRBV2|14
TGTGCCAGTTCCGGGACAGCTAGCAATCAGCCCCAGCATTTT
CASSGTASNQPQHF
>.|TRBJ1-6|TRBD1|TRBV6-5|16
TGTGCCAGCAGTTACTCGGCAGGGGGCTATAATTCACCCCTCCACTTT
CASSYSAGGYNSPLHF
>.|TRBJ2-2|TRBD2|TRBV19|16
TGTGCCAGTAGTGCGACCATAACGGGGGGTGCCGGGGAGCTGTTTTTT
CASSATITGGAGELFF
>.|TRBJ1-1|TRBD1|TRBV9|14
TGTGCCAGCAGCTTCGGACAGGGGAGCACTGAAGCTTTCTTT
CASSFGQGSTEAFF
>.|TRBJ1-1|.|TRBV14|15
TGTGCCAGCAGCCAAGCCATGGTATACGGCACTGAAGCTTTCTTT
CASSQAMVYGTEAFF
>.|TRBJ2-1|.|TRBV11-2|16
TGTGCCAGCAGCTTAGTCCGGGACACCCCTCGCAATGAGCAGTTCTTC
CASSLVRDTPRNEQFF
>once|TRBJ1-6|TRBD1|TRBV5-1|14
TGCGCCAGCAGCGGAGGACAGGGGGGATCACCCCTCCACTTT
CASSGGQGGSPLHF
>.|TRBJ2-7|.|TRBV7-2|15
TGTGCCAGCAGCCAGAGCAGGGGTCGGGCCTACGAGCAGTACTTC
CASSQSRGRAYEQYF
>.|TRBJ2-1|TRBD2|TRBV3-1/TRBV3-2|15
TGTGCCAGCACCCCACTAGCGGCCGCCTCCAATGAGCAGTTCTTC
CASTPLAAASNEQFF
>.|TRBJ1-2|TRBD1|TRBV6-1|16
TGTGCCAGCAGTGCCAGTGGACAGGGGGGAGTCTATGGCTACACCTTC
CASSASGQGGVYGYTF